This paragraph reports one T cell receptor (beta chain). The assay was immunoSEQ multiplex PCR, and TCRdb's table has in-frame clones only and misses some. The table lists some 400,000 clones, around 87% of them singletons. These data are taken from a study of blood T cell repertoires in COVID-19. The sequencing sample was made of peripheral blood. The origin of this receptor is a woman aged 55-70 years with COVID-19, enrolled during active disease.

DNA of the CDR3: TGTGCCAGCAGCCAAGAACGGTCTTATGGCTACACCTTC. Encoded protein: CASSQERSYGYTF. The V call is TRBV14, the J call TRBJ1-2; D is uncertain. Germline CDR1 is SGHDN and CDR2 is FVKESK. CDR3 length: 13 residues. Trimming cost V 0 bases and J 5 bases, with 7 bases left between them.